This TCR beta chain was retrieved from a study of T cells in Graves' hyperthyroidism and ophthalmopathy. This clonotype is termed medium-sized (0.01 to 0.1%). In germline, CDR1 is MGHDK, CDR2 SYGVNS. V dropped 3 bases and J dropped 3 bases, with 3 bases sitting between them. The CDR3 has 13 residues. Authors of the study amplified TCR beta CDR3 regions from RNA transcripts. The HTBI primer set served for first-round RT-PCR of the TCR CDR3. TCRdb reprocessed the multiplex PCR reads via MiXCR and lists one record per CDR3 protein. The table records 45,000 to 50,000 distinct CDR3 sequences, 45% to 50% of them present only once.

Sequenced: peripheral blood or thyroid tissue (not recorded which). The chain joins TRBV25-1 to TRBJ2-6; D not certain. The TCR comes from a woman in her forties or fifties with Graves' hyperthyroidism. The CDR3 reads CASSDHGANVLTF. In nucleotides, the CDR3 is TGTGCCAGCAGTGATCATGGGGCCAACGTCCTGACTTTC.